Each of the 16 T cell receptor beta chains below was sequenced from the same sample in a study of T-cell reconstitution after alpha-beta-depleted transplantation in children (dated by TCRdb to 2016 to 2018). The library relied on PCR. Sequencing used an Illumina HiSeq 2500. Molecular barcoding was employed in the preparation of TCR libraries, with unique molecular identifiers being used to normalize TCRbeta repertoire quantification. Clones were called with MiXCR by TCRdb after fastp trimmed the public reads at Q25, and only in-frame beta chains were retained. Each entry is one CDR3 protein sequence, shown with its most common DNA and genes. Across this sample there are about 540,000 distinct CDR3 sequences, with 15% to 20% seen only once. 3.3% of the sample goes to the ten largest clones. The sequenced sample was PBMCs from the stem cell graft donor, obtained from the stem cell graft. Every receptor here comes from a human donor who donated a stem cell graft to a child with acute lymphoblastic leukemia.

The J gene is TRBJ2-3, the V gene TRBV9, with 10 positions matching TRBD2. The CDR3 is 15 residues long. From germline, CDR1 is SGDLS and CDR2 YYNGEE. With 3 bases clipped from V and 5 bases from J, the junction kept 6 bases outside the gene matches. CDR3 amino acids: CASSGAGGPGDTQYF. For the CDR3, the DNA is TGTGCCAGCAGCGGAGCGGGAGGGCCGGGAGATACGCAGTATTTT.

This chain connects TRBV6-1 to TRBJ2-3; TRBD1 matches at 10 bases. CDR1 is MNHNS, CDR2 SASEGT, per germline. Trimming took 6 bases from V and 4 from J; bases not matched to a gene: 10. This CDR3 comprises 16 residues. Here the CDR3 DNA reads TGTGCCAGCAGCACCCGACAGGGGGCTTTTGCAGATACGCAGTATTTT. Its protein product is CASSTRQGAFADTQYF.

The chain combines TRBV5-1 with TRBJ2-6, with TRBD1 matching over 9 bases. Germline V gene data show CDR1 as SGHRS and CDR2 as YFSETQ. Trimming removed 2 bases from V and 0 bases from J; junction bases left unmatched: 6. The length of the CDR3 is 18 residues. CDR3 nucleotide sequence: TGCGCCAGCAGCTTAGGGGACAGGGCCGCCTCTGGGGCCAACGTCCTGACTTTC. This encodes CASSLGDRAASGANVLTF.

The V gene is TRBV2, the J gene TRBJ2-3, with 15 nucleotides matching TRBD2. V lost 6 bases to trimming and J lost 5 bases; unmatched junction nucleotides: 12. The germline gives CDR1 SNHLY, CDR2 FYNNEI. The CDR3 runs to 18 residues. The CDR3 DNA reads TGTGCCAGCAGCCCCGCTAGGTGGGGACTAGCGGGAGGAGATACGCAGTATTTT. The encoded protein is CASSPARWGLAGGDTQYF.

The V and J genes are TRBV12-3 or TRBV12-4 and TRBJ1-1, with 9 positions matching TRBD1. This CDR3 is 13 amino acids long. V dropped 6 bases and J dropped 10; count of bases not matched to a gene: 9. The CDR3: CASRRTGGSRAFF. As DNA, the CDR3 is TGTGCCAGCAGACGCACAGGGGGCTCGAGAGCTTTCTTT.

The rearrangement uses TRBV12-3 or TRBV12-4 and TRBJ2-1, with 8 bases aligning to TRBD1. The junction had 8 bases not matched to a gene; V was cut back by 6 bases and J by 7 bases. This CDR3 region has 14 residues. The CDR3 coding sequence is TGTGCCAGCAGCAGGACAGGGTTTTGGAATGAGCAGTTCTTC. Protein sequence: CASSRTGFWNEQFF.

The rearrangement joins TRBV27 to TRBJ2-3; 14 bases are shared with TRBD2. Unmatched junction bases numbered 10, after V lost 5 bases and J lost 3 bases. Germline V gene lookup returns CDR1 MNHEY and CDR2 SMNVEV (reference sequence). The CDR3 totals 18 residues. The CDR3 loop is CASSPRTSGRSGTDTQYF. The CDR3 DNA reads TGTGCCAGCAGTCCGCGGACTAGCGGGAGGTCGGGAACAGATACGCAGTATTTT.

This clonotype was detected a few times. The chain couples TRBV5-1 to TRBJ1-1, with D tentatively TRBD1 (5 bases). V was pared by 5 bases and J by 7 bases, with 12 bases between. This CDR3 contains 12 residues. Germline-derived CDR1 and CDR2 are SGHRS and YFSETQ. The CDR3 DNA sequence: TGCGCCAGCAGGCCTGGGACCCTTGAAGCTTTCTTT. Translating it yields CASRPGTLEAFF.

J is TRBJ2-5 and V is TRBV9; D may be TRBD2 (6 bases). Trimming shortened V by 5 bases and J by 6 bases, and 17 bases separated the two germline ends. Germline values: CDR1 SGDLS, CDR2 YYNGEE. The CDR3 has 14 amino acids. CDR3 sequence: CASRSEGLPQTQYF. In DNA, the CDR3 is TGTGCCAGCAGGTCGGAGGGCCTGCCCCAGACCCAGTACTTC.

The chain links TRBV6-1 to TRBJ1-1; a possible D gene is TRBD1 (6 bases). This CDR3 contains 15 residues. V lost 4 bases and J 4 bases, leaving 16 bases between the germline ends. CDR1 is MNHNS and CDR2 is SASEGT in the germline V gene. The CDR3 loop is CASSGGWGLGTEAFF. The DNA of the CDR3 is TGTGCCAGCAGTGGGGGTTGGGGGCTTGGCACTGAAGCTTTCTTT.

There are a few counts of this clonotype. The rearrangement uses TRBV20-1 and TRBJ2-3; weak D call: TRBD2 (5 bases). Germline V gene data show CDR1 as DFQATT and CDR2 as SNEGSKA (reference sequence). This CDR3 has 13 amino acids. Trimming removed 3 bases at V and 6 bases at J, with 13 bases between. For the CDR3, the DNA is TGCAGTGCTAGTGGTGGGCGGGCGGATACGCAGTATTTT. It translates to CSASGGRADTQYF.

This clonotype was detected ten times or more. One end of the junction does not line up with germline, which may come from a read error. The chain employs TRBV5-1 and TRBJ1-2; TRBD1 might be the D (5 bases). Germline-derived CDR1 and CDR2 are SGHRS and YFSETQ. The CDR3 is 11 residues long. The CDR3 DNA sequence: TGTGCCAGCTCGGGGGACTATGGCTACACCTTC. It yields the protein CASSGDYGYTF.

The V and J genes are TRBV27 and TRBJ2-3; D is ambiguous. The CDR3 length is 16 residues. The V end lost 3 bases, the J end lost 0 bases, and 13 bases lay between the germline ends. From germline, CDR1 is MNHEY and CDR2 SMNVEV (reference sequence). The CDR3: CASSFNSRPSTDTQYF. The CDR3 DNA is TGTGCCAGCAGTTTTAATAGTCGGCCTAGCACAGATACGCAGTATTTT.

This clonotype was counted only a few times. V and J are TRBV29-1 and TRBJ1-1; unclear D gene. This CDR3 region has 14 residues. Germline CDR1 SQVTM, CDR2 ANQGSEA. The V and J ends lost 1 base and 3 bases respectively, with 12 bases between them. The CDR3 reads CSVEAGTDYTEAFF. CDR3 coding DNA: TGCAGCGTTGAAGCGGGAACAGACTACACTGAAGCTTTCTTT.

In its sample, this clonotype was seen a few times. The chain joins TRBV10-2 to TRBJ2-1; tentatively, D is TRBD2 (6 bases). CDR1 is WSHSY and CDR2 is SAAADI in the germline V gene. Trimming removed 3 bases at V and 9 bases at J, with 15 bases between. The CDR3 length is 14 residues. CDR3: CASSDRTRRGEQFF. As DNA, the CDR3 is TGCGCCAGCAGTGATCGAACTAGGAGGGGTGAGCAGTTCTTC.

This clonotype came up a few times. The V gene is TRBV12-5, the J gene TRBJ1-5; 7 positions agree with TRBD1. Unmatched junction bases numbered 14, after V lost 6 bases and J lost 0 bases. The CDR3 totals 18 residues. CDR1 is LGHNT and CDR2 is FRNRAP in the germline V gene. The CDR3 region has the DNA TGTGCTAGTGGCGCCGCCGAGACAGGGCCTCTTAGCAATCAGCCCCAGCATTTT. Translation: CASGAAETGPLSNQPQHF.